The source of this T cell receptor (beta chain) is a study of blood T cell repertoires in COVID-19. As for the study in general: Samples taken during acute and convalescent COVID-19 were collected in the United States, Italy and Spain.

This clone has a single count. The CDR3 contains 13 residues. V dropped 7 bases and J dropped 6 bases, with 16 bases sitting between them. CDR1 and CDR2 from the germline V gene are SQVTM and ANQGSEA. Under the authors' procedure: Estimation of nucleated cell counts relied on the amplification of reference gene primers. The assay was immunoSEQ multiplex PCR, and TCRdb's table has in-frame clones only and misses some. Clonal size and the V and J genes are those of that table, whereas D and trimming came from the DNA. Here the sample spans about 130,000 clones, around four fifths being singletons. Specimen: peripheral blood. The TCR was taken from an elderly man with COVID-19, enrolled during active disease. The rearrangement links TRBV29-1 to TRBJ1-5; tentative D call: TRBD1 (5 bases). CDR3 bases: TGCAGCGCCTTACAGGAAAAAGGTCAGCCCCAGCATTTT. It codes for CSALQEKGQPQHF.